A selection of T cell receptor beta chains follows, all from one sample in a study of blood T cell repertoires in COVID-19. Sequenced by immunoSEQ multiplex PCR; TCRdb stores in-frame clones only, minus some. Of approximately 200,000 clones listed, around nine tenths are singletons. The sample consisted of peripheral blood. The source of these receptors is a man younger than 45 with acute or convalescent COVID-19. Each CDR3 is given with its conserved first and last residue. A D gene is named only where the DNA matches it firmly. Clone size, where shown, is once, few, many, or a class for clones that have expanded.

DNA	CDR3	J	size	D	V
TGTGCCAGCACCCAAAAAGGACTGGAGGCCTCCTACGAGCAGTACTTC	CASTQKGLEASYEQYF	TRBJ2-7	-	-	TRBV18
TGTGCCAGCAGCACGTTGGGAGGTGAGCAGTTCTTC	CASSTLGGEQFF	TRBJ2-1	-	-	TRBV6-4
TGTGCCAGCAGTCTGATAGGGGCGCAAAGCCGTACGCCCCAGCATTTT	CASSLIGAQSRTPQHF	TRBJ1-5	-	-	TRBV27
TGTGCCAGCAGCCAACTTATGGACATCCTTAACTATGGCTACACCTTC	CASSQLMDILNYGYTF	TRBJ1-2	-	-	TRBV7-9
TGTGCCAGCAGCTCTAGACTAGGGACGTCCTACGAGCAGTACTTC	CASSSRLGTSYEQYF	TRBJ2-7	-	-	TRBV7-2
TGTGCCAGTAGTACCACGATCGAGCGGGGGGTATCGGGCGAGCAGTACTTC	CASSTTIERGVSGEQYF	TRBJ2-7	-	TRBD2	TRBV19
TGTGCCAGCCCAGGGGGGGAGCAGTACTTC	CASPGGEQYF	TRBJ2-7	once	-	TRBV28
TGTGCCAGCAGACAGGGTAGCTCCTATAATTCACCCCTCCACTTT	CASRQGSSYNSPLHF	TRBJ1-6	-	-	TRBV27
TGTGCCAGTTCGTCACCCAGGATACCGAACACTGAAGCTTTCTTT	CASSSPRIPNTEAFF	TRBJ1-1	-	-	TRBV19
TGTGCCAGTACCCCCACAGGGGGCGGCTATGGCTACACCTTC	CASTPTGGGYGYTF	TRBJ1-2	-	TRBD1	TRBV19
TGTGCCAGCAGTGGAACCGGGACTAGCGGGAGTCTGTACGAGCAGTACTTC	CASSGTGTSGSLYEQYF	TRBJ2-7	-	TRBD2	TRBV6-2/TRBV6-3
TGTGCCAGCAGACCCGGGACAGGGTATAGCACAGATACGCAGTATTTT	CASRPGTGYSTDTQYF	TRBJ2-3	-	TRBD1	TRBV28
TGTGCCAGCTCACCAGGTTTGAGGGGGGGCACGAATGAGCAGTTCTTC	CASSPGLRGGTNEQFF	TRBJ2-1	-	-	TRBV18
TGTGCCAGCGGGACAAAAGATGAAAAACTGTTTTTT	CASGTKDEKLFF	TRBJ1-4	-	-	TRBV28
TGTGCCAGTAGTCCGGGCCAGGGGAGCGTATCACCCCTCCACTTT	CASSPGQGSVSPLHF	TRBJ1-6	-	-	TRBV19
TGTGCCAGCAGTACTCCTTCCCAGGGTCACGGGTTT	CASSTPSQGHGF	TRBJ1-3	-	-	TRBV28